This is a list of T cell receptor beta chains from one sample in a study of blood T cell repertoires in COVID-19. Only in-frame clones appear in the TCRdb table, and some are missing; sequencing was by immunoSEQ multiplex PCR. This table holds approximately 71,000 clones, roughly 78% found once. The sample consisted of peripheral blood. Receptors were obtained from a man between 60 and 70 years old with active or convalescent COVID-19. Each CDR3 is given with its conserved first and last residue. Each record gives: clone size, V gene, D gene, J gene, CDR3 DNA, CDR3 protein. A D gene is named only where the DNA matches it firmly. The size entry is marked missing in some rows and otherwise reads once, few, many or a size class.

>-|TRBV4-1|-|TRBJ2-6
TGCGCCAGCAGCCAAGAATCAGGTTCTGGGGCCAACGTCCTGACTTTC
CASSQESGSGANVLTF
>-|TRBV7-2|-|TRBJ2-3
TGTGCCAGCAGTGGGGTAGCGGGCACAGATACGCAGTATTTT
CASSGVAGTDTQYF
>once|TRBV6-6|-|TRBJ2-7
TGTGCCAGCAGACCAGGGGCCCTCCCGGGCGAGCAGTACTTC
CASRPGALPGEQYF
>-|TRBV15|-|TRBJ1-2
TGTGCCACCAGCAGTACAGTTAACTATGGCTACACCTTC
CATSSTVNYGYTF
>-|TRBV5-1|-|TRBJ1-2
TGCGCCAGCAGCTTCGACAGCAACTATGGCTACACCTTC
CASSFDSNYGYTF
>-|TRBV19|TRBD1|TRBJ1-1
TGTGCCAGTAGTATCAGGGGGGTCGCTGAAGCTTTCTTT
CASSIRGVAEAFF
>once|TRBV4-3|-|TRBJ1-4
TGCGCCAGCAGCCAAGATCGTTGGACACAAAAACTGTTTTTT
CASSQDRWTQKLFF
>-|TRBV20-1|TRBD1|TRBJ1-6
TGCAGTGCTAGTACCGGGACAGGGATTTCACCCCTCCACTTT
CSASTGTGISPLHF
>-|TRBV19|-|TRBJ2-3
TGTGCCAGTAGCGACAAATCTAGCACAGATACGCAGTATTTT
CASSDKSSTDTQYF
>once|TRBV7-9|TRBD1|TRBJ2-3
TGTGCCAGCAGCTTACTCCAGGGGGAGGATACGCAGTATTTT
CASSLLQGEDTQYF
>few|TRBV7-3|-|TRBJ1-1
TGTGCCAGCAGCGCGACAGGGAACACTGAAGCTTTCTTT
CASSATGNTEAFF
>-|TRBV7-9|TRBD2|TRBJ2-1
TGTGCCAGCGGTTTTGGGACTAGCCGTGAGCAGTTCTTC
CASGFGTSREQFF
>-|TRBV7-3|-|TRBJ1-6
TGTGCCAGCAGTCAGGGGACTAATTCACCCCTCCACTTT
CASSQGTNSPLHF
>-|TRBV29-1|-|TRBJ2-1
TGCAGCGTTGAAGCGCCCCCGGGGGGCCCCTACAATGAGCAGTTCTTC
CSVEAPPGGPYNEQFF
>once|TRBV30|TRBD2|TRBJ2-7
TGTGCCTGGAGTGTCGGGACTAGCGGGGGTCGGGAGCAGTACTTC
CAWSVGTSGGREQYF
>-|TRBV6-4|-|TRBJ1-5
TGTGCCAGCAGTGAGGCAGTCACCCAGCATTTT
CASSEAVTQHF
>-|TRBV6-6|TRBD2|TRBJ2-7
TGTGCCAACCAGAGACTAGCGGGATACGAGCAGTACTTC
CANQRLAGYEQYF
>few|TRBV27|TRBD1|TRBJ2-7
TGTGCCAGCAGCGCGCCCGGGACAGGGCTCTACGAGCAGTACTTC
CASSAPGTGLYEQYF
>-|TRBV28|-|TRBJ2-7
TGTGCCAGCAGTTTGTCGCCGGCCTACGAGCAGTACTTC
CASSLSPAYEQYF
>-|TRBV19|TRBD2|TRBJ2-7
TGTGCCAGTGCCGAGACCGGGACTAGCATCTACGAGCAGTACTTC
CASAETGTSIYEQYF
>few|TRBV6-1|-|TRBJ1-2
TGTGCCAGCAGTGAAACTCGGGACATGATTTACTTTGGCTACACCTTC
CASSETRDMIYFGYTF
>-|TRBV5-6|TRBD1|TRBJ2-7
TGTGCCAGCAGCTTCGGACAGGGCGGCGAGCAGTACTTC
CASSFGQGGEQYF
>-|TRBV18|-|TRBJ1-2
TGTGCCAGCTCACCAAGGCGGGACAACTATGGCTACACCTTC
CASSPRRDNYGYTF
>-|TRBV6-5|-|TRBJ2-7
TGTGCCAGCAGGGGGGCGGGCTACGAGCAGTACTTC
CASRGAGYEQYF
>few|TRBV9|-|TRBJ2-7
TGTGCCAGCTCCACCCACAGGGACGAGCAGTACTTC
CASSTHRDEQYF
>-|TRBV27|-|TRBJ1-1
TGTGCCAGCAGTAGAATCGCAGGGTCAAACTCTGAAGCTTTCTTT
CASSRIAGSNSEAFF
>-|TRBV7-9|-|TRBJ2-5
TGTGCCAGCAGCTGGGGGGGGCCCGAGGGCGAGACCCAGTACTTC
CASSWGGPEGETQYF
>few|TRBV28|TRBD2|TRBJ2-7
TGTGCCAGCAGCCCCGTTAGCGGGTACGAGCAGTACTTC
CASSPVSGYEQYF
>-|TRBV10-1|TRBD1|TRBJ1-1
TGCGCCAGCAGCCTAGGACAGGGGTTTTTTATGTACACTGAAGCTTTCTTT
CASSLGQGFFMYTEAFF
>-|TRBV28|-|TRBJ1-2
TGTGCCAGCAGTTTATCAGGGGATGGCTACACCTTC
CASSLSGDGYTF
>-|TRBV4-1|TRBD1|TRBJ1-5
TGCGCCAGCAGCCAAGAATTGACAGGGGTAAGGCCCCAGCATTTT
CASSQELTGVRPQHF
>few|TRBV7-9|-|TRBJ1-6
TGTGCCAGCAGCCCAGGGGATTCACCCCTCCACTTT
CASSPGDSPLHF
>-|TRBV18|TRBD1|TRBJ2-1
TGTGCCAGCTCATCGACAGGGGTCGACGATGAGCAGTTCTTC
CASSSTGVDDEQFF
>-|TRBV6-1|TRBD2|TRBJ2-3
TGTGCCAGCAGTGCTCAGCGGGGGCGGGGCACAGATACGCAGTATTTT
CASSAQRGRGTDTQYF
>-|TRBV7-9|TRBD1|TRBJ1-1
TGTGCCAGCAGCTTAGGGGGCCCAGGGGGAAGGGATACTGAAGCTTTCTTT
CASSLGGPGGRDTEAFF
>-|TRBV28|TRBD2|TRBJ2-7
TGTGCCAGCAAATCCTGGCGGGGGAACTCCTACGAGCAGTACTTC
CASKSWRGNSYEQYF
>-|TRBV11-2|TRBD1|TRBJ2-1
TGTGCCAGCAGCTCTACGACAGGGGGGTACAATGAGCAGTTCTTC
CASSSTTGGYNEQFF
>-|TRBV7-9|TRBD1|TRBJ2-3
TGTGCCAGCAGCACCCATGACAGGGCCTGGGATACGCAGTATTTT
CASSTHDRAWDTQYF
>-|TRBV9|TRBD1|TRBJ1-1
TGTGCCAGCAGCCCCGGGACAGGGCTTTTAGCTTTCTTT
CASSPGTGLLAFF
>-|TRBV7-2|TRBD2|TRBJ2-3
TGTGCCAGCAGCCCCGTCGGCTTAGCGGGGGCCACAGATACGCAGTATTTT
CASSPVGLAGATDTQYF
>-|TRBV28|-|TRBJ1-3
TGTGCCAGCAGTTATTACAGGGCAGGAAACACCATATATTTT
CASSYYRAGNTIYF
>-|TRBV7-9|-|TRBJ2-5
TGTGCCAGCAGCTTCGCCGGGACACTTCAAGAGACCCAGTACTTC
CASSFAGTLQETQYF
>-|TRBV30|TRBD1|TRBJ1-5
TGTGCCTGGAGCGGACAGGGAGATCAGCCCCAGCATTTT
CAWSGQGDQPQHF
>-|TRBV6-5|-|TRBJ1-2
TGTGCCAGCAGTTACTCGATTGACACTAGGGTTGACTACACCTTC
CASSYSIDTRVDYTF
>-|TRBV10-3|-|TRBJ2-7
TGTGCCATCAGTAAGACCTCAAGCCAGGTCAGCTACGAGCAGTACTTC
CAISKTSSQVSYEQYF
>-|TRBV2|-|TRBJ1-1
TGTGCCAGCAGTGCCCAGGGTGTGAACACTGAAGCTTTCTTT
CASSAQGVNTEAFF
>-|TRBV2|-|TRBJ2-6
TGTGCCAGCGAGTATGGAGGTGCCGGGGCCAACGTCCTGACTTTC
CASEYGGAGANVLTF
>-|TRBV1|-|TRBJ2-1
TGCACCAGCAGCGATCTAGCGGGGGGGATACACAATGAGCAGTTCTTC
CTSSDLAGGIHNEQFF
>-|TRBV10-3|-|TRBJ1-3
TGTGCCATCAGTGAGTTGCCGGGACAAGTATACACCATATATTTT
CAISELPGQVYTIYF